The 20 T cell receptor beta chains in this list originate from one sample, sequenced in a study of T-cell reconstitution after alpha-beta-depleted transplantation in children (dated by TCRdb to 2016 to 2017). Library creation used PCR. TCRdb shows the sequencer as Illumina HiSeq 2500. Molecular barcoding was employed in the preparation of TCR libraries, with unique molecular identifiers being used to normalize TCRbeta repertoire quantification. Using fastp at Q25 and MiXCR, TCRdb reprocessed the public reads and kept productive beta chains. Rows matching on CDR3 protein sequence are summarized as one entry with the most common DNA and genes. In this sample the table shows some 200,000 distinct CDR3 sequences, approximately 6% of which occur a single time. 4.5% of the sample is in the top ten clones. This specimen's treatment or condition label, per the study, means: allogeneic hematopoietic cell transplantation with graft depleted of TCRalphabeta T cells and CD19 B cells.

This sample comprised PBMCs, obtained before TCRalphabeta/CD19-depleted stem cell transplant. All receptors come from a girl less than two years old with combined immunodeficiency, due to receive a stem cell transplant.

This clonotype has ten or more counts. The V gene is TRBV29-1, the J gene TRBJ1-2, with a tentative D call TRBD1 (6 bases). Germline V gene sequence: CDR1 SQVTM, CDR2 ANQGSEA. Trimming took off 4 bases at V and 8 bases at J, with 17 bases between the two ends. The CDR3 length is 13 residues. CDR3 in amino acids: CSVVNRDAGGYTF. In nucleotides, the CDR3 is TGCAGCGTTGTAAACAGGGACGCGGGCGGCTACACCTTC.

In its sample, this clonotype was seen many times. The chain joins TRBV20-1 to TRBJ2-1; D remains unclear. The CDR3 is 13 residues long. CDR1 and CDR2 (germline): DFQATT, SNEGSKA (reference sequence). V lost 0 bases and J 6 bases, leaving 9 bases between the germline ends. The CDR3 nucleotides read TGCAGTGCTAGAGATGAACGGTCCAATGAGCAGTTCTTC. The encoded protein is CSARDERSNEQFF.

This clonotype appeared many times. The CDR3 coding sequence is TGCGCCAGCGGCGTGTCCGGGACCTACAATGAGCAGTTCTTC. Amino acids: CASGVSGTYNEQFF. This rearrangement joins TRBV5-1 to TRBJ2-1, with a weak D call TRBD2 (5 bases). This CDR3 has 14 residues. Germline V gene sequence: CDR1 SGHRS, CDR2 YFSETQ. Trimming took 7 bases from V and 2 from J, leaving 13 bases between them.

This clonotype was seen repeatedly, ten times or more. The rearrangement uses TRBV5-1 and TRBJ2-5; D might be TRBD1 or TRBD2, each matching 6 bases. The CDR3 loop spans 16 amino acids. V was clipped by 2 bases and J by 4 bases, with 18 bases between them. CDR1 is SGHRS, CDR2 YFSETQ, per germline. The CDR3 here is CASSFSTAWGAETQYF. CDR3 nucleotide sequence: TGCGCCAGCAGCTTCAGTACGGCTTGGGGGGCAGAGACCCAGTACTTC.

This clonotype was seen a few times. This chain connects TRBV30 to TRBJ1-5; 9 positions agree with TRBD1. CDR3 length equals 14 residues. J lost 6 bases, V lost 3 bases, and 6 bases had no gene match. Germline V gene lookup returns CDR1 GTSNPN and CDR2 SVGIG (reference sequence). CDR3 residues: CAWSLGTGFQPQHF. As DNA, the CDR3 is TGTGCCTGGAGCCTAGGGACAGGGTTTCAGCCCCAGCATTTT.

This clonotype was detected many times. The chain employs TRBV12-3 or TRBV12-4 and TRBJ2-5, with a tentative D call TRBD2 (6 bases). V lost 6 bases, J lost 5 bases, and 13 bases lay in between. CDR3 length: 13 residues. CDR3 region: CASSTRDFETQYF. The DNA of the CDR3 is TGTGCCAGCAGCACCCGGGACTTCGAGACCCAGTACTTC.

Ten or more counts support this clonotype. The chain uses TRBV6-4 and TRBJ1-1; D is undetermined. V was pared by 0 bases and J by 7 bases, with 15 bases between. Germline assignment: CDR1 MRHNA and CDR2 SNTAGT. This CDR3 region has 15 residues. DNA of the CDR3: TGTGCCAGCAGTGACTCCCCAACATCGGCCCGTGAAGCTTTCTTT. Translating it yields CASSDSPTSAREAFF.

About this clonotype: Because the CDR3 is missing its conserved closing phenylalanine or tryptophan, this is likely a read error. V usage is TRBV2 and J usage is TRBJ2-1; the match to TRBD2 covers 8 bases. This CDR3 contains 15 residues. After removal of 7 bases from V and 5 bases from J, the junction contained 10 bases not matched to a gene. Germline V gives CDR1 SNHLY, CDR2 FYNNEI. This chain's CDR3 is CASKTSGPSNNEQFC. CDR3 DNA: TGTGCCAGCAAAACTAGCGGACCATCAAACAATGAGCAGTTCTGC.

This clonotype showed up just a few times. The J gene is TRBJ2-4, the V gene TRBV20-1, with D maybe TRBD1 (6 bases). The V gene's germline CDR1 is DFQATT and CDR2 SNEGSKA (reference sequence). The CDR3 is 14 amino acids. V was cut by 5 bases and J by 0 bases, with 11 bases left in between. This CDR3 reads CSAGGLVAKNIQYF. CDR3 bases: TGCAGTGCTGGGGGCTTGGTAGCCAAAAACATTCAGTACTTC.

The table lists this clonotype with many counts. J is TRBJ2-7 and V is TRBV20-1, with 7 bases matching TRBD1. Germline values: CDR1 DFQATT, CDR2 SNEGSKA (reference sequence). Unmatched junction bases numbered 9, after V lost 7 bases and J lost 3 bases. The length of the CDR3 is 13 residues. CDR3 sequence reads: CSGTGEIGYEQYF. CDR3 nucleotide sequence: TGCAGTGGAACAGGGGAGATAGGCTACGAGCAGTACTTC.

This clonotype was counted ten times or more. V usage is TRBV7-9 and J usage is TRBJ2-1; D perhaps matches TRBD2 (5 bases). The germline V gene has CDR1 SEHNR and CDR2 FQNEAQ (reference sequence). This CDR3 has 13 residues. Trimming left V 1 base short and J 8 bases short, with 9 bases between. In DNA form, the CDR3 reads TGTGCCAGCAGCTTAGTGACTACCCATGAGCAGTTCTTC. This gives the protein CASSLVTTHEQFF.

This clonotype was counted many times. The rearrangement links TRBV10-3 to TRBJ1-5, with D unresolved. This CDR3 region has 13 residues. Germline CDR1 reads ENHRY; CDR2 reads SYGVKD. V gave up 3 bases and J gave up 4 bases, with 7 bases separating them. The chain's CDR3 is CAISDKGNQPQHF. In DNA form, the CDR3 reads TGTGCCATCAGTGATAAGGGAAATCAGCCCCAGCATTTT.

This clonotype occurred many times. The V and J genes are TRBV4-1 and TRBJ2-1, with a possible D match to TRBD2 (6 bases). The germline V gene has CDR1 MGHRA and CDR2 YSYEKL. Trimming took off 4 bases at V and 0 bases at J, with 16 bases between the two ends. CDR3 length: 17 amino acids. The CDR3 region has the DNA TGCGCCAGCAGCCGGAACATGGGACTCCTCTCCTACAATGAGCAGTTCTTC. Amino acids: CASSRNMGLLSYNEQFF.

Ten or more counts support this clonotype. The rearrangement joins TRBV12-3 or TRBV12-4 to TRBJ1-2; a weak D match, TRBD1 (6 bases). The CDR3 spans 14 residues. The ends were cut back, 3 bases at V and 2 bases at J, with 10 bases in the middle. The CDR3 nucleotides read TGTGCCAGCAGTTTCTACAGGGTAAACTATGGCTACACCTTC. As protein: CASSFYRVNYGYTF.

At least ten counts were recorded for this clonotype. V and J are TRBV12-3 or TRBV12-4 and TRBJ1-1, with D maybe TRBD1 (6 bases). Between the trimmed V and J ends, which lost 1 base and 6 bases, there was a span of 9 bases. The CDR3 spans 13 residues. CDR3 protein: CASSLVGGSEAFF. CDR3 nucleotide sequence: TGTGCCAGCAGTTTAGTTGGGGGCTCTGAAGCTTTCTTT.

This clonotype was seen ten or more times. This rearrangement joins TRBV13 to TRBJ1-1; D might be TRBD1 (5 bases). V lost 1 base and J 11 bases, leaving 17 bases between the germline ends. Germline CDR1 and CDR2: PRHDT and FYEKMQ (reference sequence). This CDR3 contains 14 residues. CDR3 sequence: CASSLEMGRRGAFF. CDR3 DNA sequence: TGTGCCAGCAGCTTAGAGATGGGACGACGAGGGGCTTTCTTT.

This clonotype was seen repeatedly, ten times or more. The chain joins TRBV25-1 to TRBJ2-3; D may correspond to TRBD1 or TRBD2 (5 bases each). Germline CDR1 reads MGHDK; CDR2 reads SYGVNS. The CDR3 is 13 amino acids. Trimming pared 5 bases from V and 3 bases from J, leaving 9 bases between. The CDR3 loop is CASSWGWTDTQYF. CDR3 nucleotides: TGTGCCAGCAGTTGGGGGTGGACAGATACGCAGTATTTT.

Worth noting for this clonotype: This may be a read error, as it is one base from a much larger clone. V and J are TRBV20-1 and TRBJ2-5; D tentatively reads TRBD1 or TRBD2 (6 bases each). The CDR3 runs 15 residues. Germline CDR1 DFQATT, CDR2 SNEGSKA (reference sequence). V was cut by 7 bases and J by 5 bases, with 23 bases left in between. This chain's CDR3 is CSDRAGLGGSETQYF. The CDR3 nucleotides are TGCAGTGATAGGGCGGGACTCGGGGGCTCGGAGACCCAGTACTTC.

This clonotype has a count of ten or more. This sequence joins TRBV20-1 and TRBJ2-5, with TRBD2 matching over 9 bases. CDR1 and CDR2 from the germline V gene are DFQATT and SNEGSKA (reference sequence). This CDR3 comprises 14 residues. J lost 6 bases, V lost 2 bases, and 7 bases had no gene match. CDR3 DNA sequence: TGCAGTGCTAGAAAAGCTAGCGGGATAAAGACCCAGTACTTC. This translates into CSARKASGIKTQYF.

This clonotype was seen ten or more times. This chain joins TRBV7-2 and TRBJ2-4; D call uncertain. CDR3 length: 13 amino acids. From germline, CDR1 is SGHTA and CDR2 FQGNSA. With 1 base removed from V and 9 bases from J, the gap between germline ends came to 10 bases. The CDR3 coding sequence is TGTGCCAGCAGCTTAGAGCCGCCCGGCATTCAGTACTTC. This translates into CASSLEPPGIQYF.